This TCR beta chain was documented in a study of CD8 T cells in Susac syndrome. CD8+ and CD4+ T cells circulating in blood were sequenced for TCR beta. Study-level findings and limits: A relatively small number of individuals underwent TCR sequencing and HLA analysis.

With random hexamers, roughly 0.45 to 1 ug RNA was reverse transcribed. Amplification of TCR beta CDR3 used immunoSEQ multiplex PCR across 54 Vbeta and 13 Jbeta. Each CDR3 protein is one row after TCRdb ran MiXCR on the immunoSEQ multiplex PCR reads. Of roughly 140,000 distinct CDR3 sequences listed, 85% to 95% are singletons. The germline gives CDR1 GTSNPN, CDR2 SVGIG (reference sequence). J gave up 5 bases and V 0 bases, and 6 bases lay outside the gene matches. CDR3 length equals 14 residues. As for this clonotype: No antigen is known for it.

This sequence was found in a human donor in good health. Material for sequencing was CD8+ T cells from PBMCs. This chain links TRBV30 with TRBJ1-2; 7 bases agree with TRBD1. The CDR3 spells CAWSVPEQGYGYTF. For the CDR3, the DNA is TGTGCCTGGAGTGTACCGGAACAGGGGTATGGCTACACCTTC.